These 17 T cell receptor beta chains originate from one sample sequenced in a study of T cells in Graves' hyperthyroidism and ophthalmopathy. Amplified regions were TCR beta CDR3 sequences from RNA transcripts. HTBI primers were used for first-round RT-PCR of the TCR CDR3. One entry per CDR3 protein results from TCRdb running MiXCR on the multiplex PCR reads. Among hundreds of thousands of distinct CDR3 sequences listed, about 17% were seen once. The specimen was blood. The receptors were sampled from a woman between 18 and 30 years old with Graves' ophthalmopathy.

At least ten counts were recorded for this clonotype. The chain combines TRBV11-3 with TRBJ2-1, with D perhaps matching TRBD2 (5 bases). Trimming took off 5 bases at V and 6 bases at J, with 20 bases between the two ends. This CDR3 region has 16 residues. Germline-derived CDR1 and CDR2 are SGHNT and YENEEA. CDR3: CASSTSVGERANEQFF. CDR3 coding DNA: TGTGCCAGCAGCACCTCAGTCGGGGAGAGGGCCAATGAGCAGTTCTTC.

This clonotype has at least ten counts. This rearrangement joins TRBV6-1 to TRBJ1-6; the D gene is possibly TRBD1 (6 bases). Germline CDR1 reads MNHNS; CDR2 reads SASEGT. The CDR3 runs 14 residues. V dropped 6 bases and J dropped 7 bases, with 13 bases sitting between them. This CDR3 reads CASSRDKENSPLHF. The CDR3 nucleotides are TGTGCCAGCAGCCGGGACAAGGAGAATTCACCCCTCCACTTT.

This clonotype was seen many times. The V call is TRBV9, the J call TRBJ2-2; a possible D gene is TRBD1 (7 bases). The V end was cut by 0 bases, the J end by 6 bases, with 15 bases between. Germline CDR1 and CDR2: SGDLS and YYNGEE. The CDR3 runs to 16 residues. Written as DNA, the CDR3 is TGTGCCAGCAGCGTAGGGTCCGACAGGGAGGCCGGGGAGCTGTTTTTT. Protein: CASSVGSDREAGELFF.

This clonotype was recorded many times. The chain carries TRBV7-9 and TRBJ1-1; possibly TRBD1 for D (6 bases). Trimming took 6 bases from V and 4 from J, leaving 12 bases between them. The CDR3 runs 13 residues. Germline CDR1 and CDR2: SEHNR and FQNEAQ (reference sequence). CDR3 nucleotides: TGTGCCAGCAGAGCAGGGGACCCCACTGAAGCTTTCTTT. This encodes CASRAGDPTEAFF.

The table lists this clonotype with a few counts. The chain uses TRBV5-4 and TRBJ2-2; D possibly matches TRBD1 or TRBD2 (5 bases each). The CDR3 spans 16 residues. The germline CDR1 and CDR2 sequences are SGHNT and YYREEE (reference sequence). Deletions cut 1 base from V and 3 bases from J, with 13 bases between. CDR3 nucleotide sequence: TGTGCCAGCAGCTTGTCGTGGGGGATGGACACCGGGGAGCTGTTTTTT. This translates into CASSLSWGMDTGELFF.

In its sample, this clonotype was seen a few times. The chain employs TRBV3-1 and TRBJ2-1; D is possibly TRBD2 (7 bases). CDR1 is LGHDT and CDR2 is YNNKEL in the germline V gene (reference sequence). V gave up 3 bases and J gave up 7 bases, with 16 bases separating them. The CDR3 consists of 15 residues. CDR3 bases: TGTGCCAGCAGCCAGGGGGGCGGGGGCGTTAATGAGCAGTTCTTC. This encodes CASSQGGGGVNEQFF.

This clonotype was observed at least ten times. The chain recombines TRBV7-3 with TRBJ1-2; D unclear. Trimming shortened V by 5 bases and J by 5 bases, and 9 bases separated the two germline ends. This CDR3 contains 12 residues. From germline, CDR1 is SGHTA and CDR2 FQGTGA. The CDR3 region is CASSPNGYGYTF. The CDR3 region has the DNA TGTGCCAGCAGCCCAAATGGATATGGCTACACCTTC.

This clonotype was detected only a few times. J is TRBJ1-2 and V is TRBV2, with 8 bases lining up with TRBD1. The ends lost 7 bases at V and 4 bases at J; junction bases unmatched: 8. Germline CDR1 SNHLY, CDR2 FYNNEI. The CDR3 length is 14 residues. CDR3 sequence reads: CASTRRQGTYGYTF. CDR3 bases: TGTGCCAGCACCCGAAGACAGGGGACCTATGGCTACACCTTC.

The chain is built from TRBV19 and TRBJ1-1, with D unresolved. The germline V gene has CDR1 LNHDA and CDR2 SQIVND (reference sequence). The CDR3 is 14 residues long. Trimming shortened V by 3 bases and J by 3 bases, and 11 bases separated the two germline ends. In nucleotides, the CDR3 is TGTGCCAGTAGTATCGGTCGGTCTGACACTGAAGCTTTCTTT. Encoded protein: CASSIGRSDTEAFF.

This clonotype was seen ten or more times. The chain links TRBV6-1 to TRBJ2-7; TRBD1 agrees at 9 bases. Per germline, CDR1 MNHNS and CDR2 SASEGT. The CDR3 has 17 amino acids. V lost 6 bases and J lost 0; bases outside the gene matches: 12. This CDR3 is CASSVKQGAWGSYEQYF. The CDR3 DNA sequence: TGTGCCAGCAGCGTAAAACAGGGGGCTTGGGGCTCCTACGAGCAGTACTTC.

The chain is built from TRBV28 and TRBJ2-5; D remains ambiguous. CDR1 MDHEN and CDR2 SYDVKM come from the germline V gene. The CDR3 extends over 12 amino acids. The V and J ends lost 3 bases and 3 bases respectively, with 5 bases between them. CDR3 in DNA: TGTGCCAGCAGTTTGTATAAAGAGACCCAGTACTTC. Translating gives CASSLYKETQYF.

The rearrangement uses TRBV29-1 and TRBJ2-7, with 14 bases that match TRBD2. There are 17 residues in the CDR3. CDR1 SQVTM and CDR2 ANQGSEA come from the germline V gene. The J segment lost 4 bases and the V segment lost 6 bases, leaving 14 bases of the junction unmatched. In DNA form, the CDR3 reads TGCAGCGTCTCCTACCCCGGGACTAGCGGGAGTCAGTACGAGCAGTACTTC. Translating it yields CSVSYPGTSGSQYEQYF.

This clonotype appeared many times. The chain uses TRBV25-1 and TRBJ1-1, with 7 bases matching TRBD1. Germline-derived CDR1 and CDR2 are MGHDK and SYGVNS. Trimming took 7 bases from V and 5 from J; bases not matched to a gene: 7. This CDR3 comprises 13 residues. Written as DNA, the CDR3 is TGTGCCAGCACCGCAGGGGGTCGTACTGAAGCTTTCTTT. This sequence encodes CASTAGGRTEAFF.

In this sample, this clonotype turned up a few times. The V call is TRBV19, the J call TRBJ1-4; tentatively, D is TRBD1 (5 bases). Trimming took off 5 bases at V and 0 bases at J, with 19 bases between the two ends. Per germline, CDR1 LNHDA and CDR2 SQIVND (reference sequence). The CDR3 totals 18 residues. The CDR3 region has the DNA TGTGCCAGTAGTGGGGGGGAGAGGATCCCCGCAACTAATGAAAAACTGTTTTTT. This codes for CASSGGERIPATNEKLFF.

This clonotype appeared many times. For the CDR3, the DNA is TGTGCCATCAGCCCGGGACAGGGGTTTGATAATTCACCCCTCCACTTT. Translation gives CAISPGQGFDNSPLHF. The chain uses TRBV10-3 and TRBJ1-6; 10 bases match TRBD1. From germline, CDR1 is ENHRY and CDR2 SYGVKD. This CDR3 has 16 residues. V lost 6 bases, J lost 5 bases, and 7 bases stayed unmatched.

The rearrangement uses TRBV28 and TRBJ1-4; a weak D match, TRBD1 (5 bases). V was shortened by 5 bases and J by 8 bases, with 18 bases between the two germline ends. The germline CDR1 and CDR2 sequences are MDHEN and SYDVKM. CDR3 length: 15 residues. DNA of the CDR3: TGTGCCAGCAGTGCGACCGGGGCCCTTAGAGAAAAACTGTTTTTT. It encodes CASSATGALREKLFF.

Many counts were recorded for this clonotype. CDR3 coding DNA: TGTGCCACCTCCGGGAGCGGGAGGATCACAGATACGCAGTATTTT. Translation gives CATSGSGRITDTQYF. The chain joins TRBV28 to TRBJ2-3; 9 bases match TRBD2. This CDR3 spans 15 amino acids. CDR1 and CDR2 from the germline V gene are MDHEN and SYDVKM. The V gene end was trimmed by 10 bases and the J gene end by 2 bases; junction bases not matched to a gene: 10.